The 2 T cell receptor beta chains in this list originate from one sample, sequenced in a study of OX40 agonist ivuxolimab in advanced cancers. To prepare the library, the immunoSEQ multiplex PCR assay was applied. TCRdb's version of the immuneACCESS table is confined to in-frame rearrangements and falls short of the full clone set. An unresolved V gene accounts for under half of the shortfall where checked; the remainder is of unknown origin. The sample yields around 100,000 clones; almost 90% were counted once. In total, the top ten clones hold around 0.16% of the sample. The sample consisted of CD4+ or CD8+ T cells sorted from blood, taken in a trial of the OX40 agonist ivuxolimab. The receptors here all came from an adult with an advanced solid tumor such as melanoma, head and neck, liver or kidney cancer.

This clone was found a few times. The junction shows a germline mismatch at one end, possibly a read error. The same CDR3 arises from other DNA sequences in this sample as well. The chain is built from TRBV28 and TRBJ2-1; TRBD2 is a possible D gene (7 bases). Germline assignment: CDR1 MDHEN and CDR2 SYDVKM. The CDR3 is made up of 12 amino acids. The CDR3 region has the DNA TGTGCCAGCAGTTTATGGATGGGGGCGGGGGTCTTC. Translation gives CASSLWMGAGVF.

As for this clone: At the DNA level, this CDR3 is encoded by other sequences in the same sample as well. This chain uses TRBV27 with TRBJ1-5; 9 positions agree with TRBD1. CDR1 is MNHEY, CDR2 SMNVEV, per germline (reference sequence). The CDR3 covers 14 residues. The V gene end was trimmed by 10 bases and the J gene end by 0 bases; junction bases not matched to a gene: 4. The CDR3 DNA sequence: TGTGCCACAAGGACAGGGGCTAGCAATCAGCCCCAGCATTTT. It translates to CATRTGASNQPQHF.